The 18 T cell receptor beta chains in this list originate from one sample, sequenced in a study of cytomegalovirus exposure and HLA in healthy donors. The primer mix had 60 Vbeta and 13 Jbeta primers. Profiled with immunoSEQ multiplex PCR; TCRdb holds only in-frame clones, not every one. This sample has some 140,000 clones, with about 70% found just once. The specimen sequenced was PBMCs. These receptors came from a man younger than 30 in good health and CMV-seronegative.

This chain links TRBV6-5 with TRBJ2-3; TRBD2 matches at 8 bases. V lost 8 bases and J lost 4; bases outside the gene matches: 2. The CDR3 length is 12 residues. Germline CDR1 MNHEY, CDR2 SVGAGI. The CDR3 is CASRGGPDTQYF. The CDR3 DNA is TGTGCCAGCCGGGGGGGACCAGATACGCAGTATTTT.

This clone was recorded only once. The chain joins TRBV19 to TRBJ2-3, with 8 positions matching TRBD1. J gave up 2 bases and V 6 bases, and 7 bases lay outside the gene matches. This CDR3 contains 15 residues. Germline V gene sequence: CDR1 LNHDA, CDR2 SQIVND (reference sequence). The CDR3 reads CASRGWTGYTDTQYF. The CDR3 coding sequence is TGTGCCAGTAGAGGATGGACAGGGTACACAGATACGCAGTATTTT.

Written as DNA, the CDR3 is TGTGCCAGCAGTGTAACAGGGACCAACACTGAAGCTTTCTTT. This translates into CASSVTGTNTEAFF. The rearrangement uses TRBV27 and TRBJ1-1, with D possibly being TRBD1 (6 bases). Trimming stripped 5 bases from V and 2 bases from J, with 12 bases between. This CDR3 comprises 14 residues. Germline V gene data show CDR1 as MNHEY and CDR2 as SMNVEV (reference sequence).

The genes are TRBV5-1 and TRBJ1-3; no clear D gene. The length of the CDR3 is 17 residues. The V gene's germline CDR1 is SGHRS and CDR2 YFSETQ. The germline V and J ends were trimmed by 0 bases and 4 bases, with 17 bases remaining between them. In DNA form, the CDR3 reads TGCGCCAGCAGCTTGGAGGGAGTCGCCCTCTCCGGAAACACCATATATTTT. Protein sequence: CASSLEGVALSGNTIYF. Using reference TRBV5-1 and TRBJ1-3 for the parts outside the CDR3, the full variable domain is KAGVTQTPRYLIKTRGQQVTLSCSPISGHRSVSWYQQTPGQGLQFLFEYFSETQRNKGNFPGRFSGRQFSNSRSEMNVSTLELGDSALYLCASSLEGVALSGNTIYFGEGSWLTVV.

CDR3 region: CASSEDRINYGYTF. In DNA form, the CDR3 reads TGTGCCAGCAGTGAGGACAGGATTAACTATGGCTACACCTTC. V gene TRBV25-1 combines with J gene TRBJ1-2, with 7 bases lining up with TRBD1. The CDR3 runs 14 residues. V lost 3 bases to trimming and J lost 1 base; unmatched junction nucleotides: 2. Germline values: CDR1 MGHDK, CDR2 SYGVNS.

The CDR3 spells CSVERGPTEAFF. CDR3 DNA sequence: TGCAGCGTTGAAAGGGGGCCCACTGAAGCTTTCTTT. The chain combines TRBV29-1 with TRBJ1-1; TRBD1 aligns across 7 bases. The length of the CDR3 is 12 residues. Trimming cost V 2 bases and J 4 bases; bases outside gene matches: 1. Germline CDR1 SQVTM, CDR2 ANQGSEA.

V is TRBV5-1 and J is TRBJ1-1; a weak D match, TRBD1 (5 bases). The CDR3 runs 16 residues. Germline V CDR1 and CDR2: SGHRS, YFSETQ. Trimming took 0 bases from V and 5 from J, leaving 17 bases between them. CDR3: CASSLAWGGSKTEAFF. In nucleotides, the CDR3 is TGCGCCAGCAGCTTGGCTTGGGGGGGGAGTAAGACTGAAGCTTTCTTT.

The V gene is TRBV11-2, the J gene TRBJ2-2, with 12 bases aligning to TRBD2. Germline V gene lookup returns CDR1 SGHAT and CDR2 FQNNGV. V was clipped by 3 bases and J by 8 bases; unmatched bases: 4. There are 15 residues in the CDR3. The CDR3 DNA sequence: TGTGCCAGCAGCTTGGACGGACTAGCGGGGGGGGAGCTGTTTTTT. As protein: CASSLDGLAGGELFF.

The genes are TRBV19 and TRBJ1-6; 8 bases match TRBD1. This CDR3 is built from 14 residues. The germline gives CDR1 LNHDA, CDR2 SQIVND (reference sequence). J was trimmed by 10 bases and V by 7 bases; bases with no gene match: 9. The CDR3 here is CASTMAQGVSPLHF. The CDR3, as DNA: TGTGCCAGTACCATGGCACAGGGGGTCTCACCCCTCCACTTT.

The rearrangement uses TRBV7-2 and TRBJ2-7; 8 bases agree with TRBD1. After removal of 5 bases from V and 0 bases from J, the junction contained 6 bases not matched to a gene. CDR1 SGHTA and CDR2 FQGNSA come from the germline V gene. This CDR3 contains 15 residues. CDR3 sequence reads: CASSPGGGLSYEQYF. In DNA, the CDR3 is TGTGCCAGCAGCCCAGGGGGCGGACTCTCCTACGAGCAGTACTTC.

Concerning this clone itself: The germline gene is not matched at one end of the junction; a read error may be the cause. CDR3 region: CASSVPGSSSNLLF. As DNA, the CDR3 is TGTGCCAGCAGTGTCCCTGGTTCCTCTAGCAACCTCCTCTTC. This sequence joins TRBV2 and TRBJ2-1; perhaps TRBD2 as D (5 bases). Germline V lookup: CDR1 SNHLY, CDR2 FYNNEI. The CDR3 is made up of 14 amino acids.

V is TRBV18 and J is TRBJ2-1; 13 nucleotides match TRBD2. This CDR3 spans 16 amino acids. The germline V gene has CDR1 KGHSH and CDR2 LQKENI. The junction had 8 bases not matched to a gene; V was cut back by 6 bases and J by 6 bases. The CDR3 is CASSRTGTSGVNEQFF. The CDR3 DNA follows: TGTGCCAGCTCGCGCACCGGGACTAGCGGGGTCAATGAGCAGTTCTTC.

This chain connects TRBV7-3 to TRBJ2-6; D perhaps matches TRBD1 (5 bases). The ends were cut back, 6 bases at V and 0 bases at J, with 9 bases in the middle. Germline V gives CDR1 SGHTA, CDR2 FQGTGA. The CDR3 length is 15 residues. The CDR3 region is CASSLDSSGANVLTF. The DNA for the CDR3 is TGTGCCAGCAGTCTCGACAGCTCTGGGGCCAACGTCCTGACTTTC. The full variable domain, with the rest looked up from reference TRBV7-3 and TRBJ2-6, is GAGVSQTPSNKVTEKGKYVELRCDPISGHTALYWYRQSLGQGPEFLIYFQGTGAADDSGLPNDRFFAVRPEGSVSTLKIQRTERGDSAVYLCASSLDSSGANVLTFGAGSRLTVL.

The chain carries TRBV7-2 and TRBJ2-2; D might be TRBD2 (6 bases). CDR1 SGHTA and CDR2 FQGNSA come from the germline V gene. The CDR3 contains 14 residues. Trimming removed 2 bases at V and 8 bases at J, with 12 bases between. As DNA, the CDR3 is TGTGCCAGCAGCTTATCCAGCGGGTCTGGGGAGCTGTTTTTT. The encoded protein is CASSLSSGSGELFF.

The DNA of the CDR3 is TGTGCCAGCAGCTTAGGGACAGGGGGCTTAAGTCAGCCCCAGCATTTT. Encoded protein: CASSLGTGGLSQPQHF. The rearrangement uses TRBV7-9 and TRBJ1-5; TRBD1 matches at 11 bases. This CDR3 has 16 residues. Germline loops: CDR1 SEHNR, CDR2 FQNEAQ (reference sequence). V gave up 1 base and J gave up 6 bases; unmatched junction bases: 5. Full variable domain (missing parts from reference TRBV7-9 and TRBJ1-5): DTGVSQNPRHKITKRGQNVTFRCDPISEHNRLYWYRQTLGQGPEFLTYFQNEAQLEKSRLLSDRFSAERPKGSFSTLEIQRTEQGDSAMYLCASSLGTGGLSQPQHFGDGTRLSIL.

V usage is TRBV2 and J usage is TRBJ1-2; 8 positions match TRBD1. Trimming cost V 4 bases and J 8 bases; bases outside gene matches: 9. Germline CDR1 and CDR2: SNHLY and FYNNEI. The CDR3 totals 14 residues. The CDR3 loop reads CASSAVGQGRGYTF. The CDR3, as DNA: TGTGCCAGCAGTGCTGTCGGACAGGGACGAGGCTACACCTTC.

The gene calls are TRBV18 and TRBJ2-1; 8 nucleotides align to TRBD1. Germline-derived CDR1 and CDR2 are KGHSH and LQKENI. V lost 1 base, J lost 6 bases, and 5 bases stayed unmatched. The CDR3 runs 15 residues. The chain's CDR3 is CASSPLTGGSNEQFF. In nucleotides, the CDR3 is TGTGCCAGCTCACCACTAACAGGGGGGTCCAATGAGCAGTTCTTC.

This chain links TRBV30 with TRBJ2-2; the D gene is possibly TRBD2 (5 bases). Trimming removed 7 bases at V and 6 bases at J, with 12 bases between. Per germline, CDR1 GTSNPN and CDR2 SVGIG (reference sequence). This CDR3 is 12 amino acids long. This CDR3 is CAYPRRAGELFF. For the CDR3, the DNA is TGTGCCTACCCCCGGCGGGCCGGGGAGCTGTTTTTT.